This TCR beta chain was retrieved from a study of T-cell reconstitution after alpha-beta-depleted transplantation in children. This clonotype has more than one count but fewer than ten. The CDR3 has 14 residues. Per germline, CDR1 ENHRY and CDR2 SYGVKD. Between the trimmed V and J ends, which lost 10 bases and 4 bases, there was a span of 19 bases. Preparation of the TCRbeta library was carried out with unique molecular identifiers. Via MiXCR, TCRdb re-called the PCR reads, giving one row per CDR3 protein. The data contain hundreds of thousands of distinct CDR3 sequences, around 12% of them singletons.

The clonotype originates from a girl aged 2-15 years with congenital amegakaryocytic thrombocytopenia, due to receive a stem cell transplant. Source: PBMCs, taken before TCRalphabeta/CD19-depleted stem cell transplant. The chain combines TRBV10-3 with TRBJ1-2; D unresolved. CDR3 nucleotides: TGTGCCACCGAGGGCCTCCACTCGGGCTATGGCTACACCTTC. Amino acids: CATEGLHSGYGYTF.